The 9 T cell receptor beta chains given below trace back to one sample, sequenced in a study of regulatory T cells in long-lasting Graves disease. Time point meaning: newly diagnosed GD, antithyroid drugs for less than 3 months. The TCR library used RNA extracted from PBMCs. Arm-PCR of CDR3 regions and iRepertoire HTBI primers were the basis on which TCR beta libraries were built. MiXCR was run by TCRdb on the multiplex PCR reads, yielding one entry per CDR3 protein. The sample yields about 370,000 distinct CDR3 sequences, around 15% seen once. The sequenced sample was peripheral blood mononuclear cells (PBMCs), obtained at new diagnosis, from a patient treated with antithyroid drugs. The receptors stem from a female donor with Graves disease.

There are a few counts of this clonotype. The CDR3 loop reads CASSSPSGPGNTIYF. The CDR3 nucleotides are TGTGCCAGCAGCTCCCCCTCCGGACCTGGAAACACCATATATTTT. The chain is built from TRBV5-5 and TRBJ1-3; D remains unclear. With 3 bases removed from V and 2 bases from J, the gap between germline ends came to 12 bases. From germline, CDR1 is SGHKS and CDR2 YYEKEE (reference sequence). The length of the CDR3 is 15 residues.

This clonotype was seen ten or more times. The gene calls are TRBV7-3 and TRBJ2-3; D possibly corresponds to TRBD2 (5 bases). V lost 1 base and J lost 0, with 11 bases in between. Germline V gene sequence: CDR1 SGHTA, CDR2 FQGTGA. This CDR3 is built from 16 residues. The CDR3 loop reads CASSLSVTSSTDTQYF. Written as DNA, the CDR3 is TGTGCCAGCAGCTTAAGCGTCACTAGTAGCACAGATACGCAGTATTTT.

In its sample, this clonotype was seen many times. The chain joins TRBV11-2 to TRBJ1-4, with a tentative D call TRBD1 (6 bases). CDR1 is SGHAT, CDR2 FQNNGV, per germline. The CDR3 consists of 15 residues. Between the trimmed V and J ends, which lost 5 bases and 7 bases, there was a span of 17 bases. CDR3: CASSPQGGWSEKLFF. CDR3 DNA: TGTGCCAGCAGCCCTCAAGGGGGGTGGAGTGAAAAACTGTTTTTT.

This clonotype occurred many times. The V gene is TRBV24-1, the J gene TRBJ2-1; 9 bases fit TRBD2. CDR1 is KGHDR and CDR2 is SFDVKD in the germline V gene. V shed 2 bases and J 5 bases; nucleotides not matched to a gene: 3. This CDR3 contains 15 residues. The CDR3 spells CATSDSLAGNNEQFF. The CDR3, as DNA: TGTGCCACCAGTGATTCACTAGCGGGCAACAATGAGCAGTTCTTC.

This clonotype appeared a few times. This chain links TRBV5-1 with TRBJ1-1; 7 nucleotides match TRBD1. The length of the CDR3 is 15 residues. Germline assignment: CDR1 SGHRS and CDR2 YFSETQ. The trim removed 8 bases at V and 0 bases at J, leaving 10 bases unmatched. The chain's CDR3 is CASTQRGQLNTEAFF. The CDR3 DNA reads as TGCGCCAGTACCCAACGGGGACAGCTGAACACTGAAGCTTTCTTT.

As for this clonotype: A far larger clone is only one base removed, so a read error is likely. The chain couples TRBV28 to TRBJ2-7, with unresolved D. V was pared by 4 bases and J by 7 bases, with 38 bases between. Germline V gene lookup returns CDR1 MDHEN and CDR2 SYDVKM. This CDR3 region has 21 residues. The CDR3: CASSSTAFPPSWAPRVNEQYF. The CDR3 DNA reads TGTGCCAGCAGTTCAACGGCATTTCCACCAAGCTGGGCCCCAAGGGTCAATGAGCAGTACTTC.

This clonotype was observed many times. The chain joins TRBV10-3 to TRBJ1-2; 9 nucleotides line up with TRBD1. CDR3 length equals 14 residues. Germline values: CDR1 ENHRY, CDR2 SYGVKD. The V and J ends lost 4 bases and 8 bases, in that order; junction bases with no gene match: 8. The CDR3 nucleotides are TGTGCCATCAGTGTCTTGGGACAGGGCGAGGGCTACACCTTC. Amino acid sequence: CAISVLGQGEGYTF.

In its sample, this clonotype was seen a few times. This chain uses TRBV5-1 with TRBJ2-1; D possibly matches TRBD1 or TRBD2 (6 bases each). This CDR3 region has 15 residues. Germline assignment: CDR1 SGHRS and CDR2 YFSETQ. V shed 3 bases and J shed 3 bases, with 13 bases lying between them. CDR3 coding DNA: TGCGCCAGCAGCTGGGGGGCTAGCGTCTACAATGAGCAGTTCTTC. Its translation is CASSWGASVYNEQFF.

V usage is TRBV6-1 and J usage is TRBJ2-2; D is undetermined. The CDR3 has 12 amino acids. In germline, CDR1 is MNHNS, CDR2 SASEGT. Trimming stripped 6 bases from V and 4 bases from J, with 6 bases between. This chain's CDR3 is CASRTATGELFF. The DNA for the CDR3 is TGTGCCAGCAGGACCGCCACCGGGGAGCTGTTTTTT.